The rows below give T cell receptor beta chains drawn from one sample of a study of cytomegalovirus exposure and HLA in healthy donors. Libraries were prepared by immunoSEQ multiplex PCR; TCRdb keeps only in-frame clonotypes and omits some of them. The table lists approximately 120,000 clones, around 77% of them singletons. The sequencing input was PBMCs. The receptors were gathered from a woman aged 40 to 49 in good health and CMV-seropositive. The CDR3 runs from the conserved cysteine through the conserved F or W. A D gene is named only where the DNA matches it firmly. The size of a clone is reported for some rows only, either as once, few or many, or as a class for expanded clones.

J,D,size,V,DNA,CDR3
TRBJ2-1,-,-,TRBV11-2,TGTGCCAGCAGCCGACTAGGCTACAATGAGCAGTTCTTC,CASSRLGYNEQFF
TRBJ2-3,-,-,TRBV28,TGTGCCACCAGGCAGGGATCAGGAGATACGCAGTATTTT,CATRQGSGDTQYF
TRBJ1-6,TRBD1,once,TRBV28,TGTGCCAGCAGTTTGCCACAGGGGGCGAATAATTCACCCCTCCACTTT,CASSLPQGANNSPLHF
TRBJ2-5,-,-,TRBV7-8,TGTGCCAGCAGCTTCGGGGAGACCCAGTACTTC,CASSFGETQYF
TRBJ1-5,-,-,TRBV2,TGTGCCAGCAGTGAAGTACGGAGGGGCGGGCAGCCCCAGCATTTT,CASSEVRRGGQPQHF
TRBJ1-3,-,-,TRBV19,TGTGCCAGTAGCGGACTGCTCTCTGGAAACACCATATATTTT,CASSGLLSGNTIYF
TRBJ1-1,-,-,TRBV10-3,TGTGCCATCACCTTCGGGTTGAACACTGAAGCTTTCTTT,CAITFGLNTEAFF
TRBJ2-3,-,few,TRBV6-5,TGTGCCAGCAGTTATCAGGGATACACAGATACGCAGTATTTT,CASSYQGYTDTQYF
TRBJ2-2,-,-,TRBV7-9,TGTGCCAGCAGCGCCGGGACTTCGAACACCGGGGAGCTGTTTTTT,CASSAGTSNTGELFF
TRBJ1-5,-,-,TRBV19,TGTGCCAGTAGTAGGGGCACGGACGCCTATCAGCCCCAGCATTTT,CASSRGTDAYQPQHF
TRBJ2-3,-,-,TRBV5-4,TGTGCCAGCAGCTTCTGGGGCTCTAGCACAGATACGCAGTATTTT,CASSFWGSSTDTQYF
TRBJ1-1,-,-,TRBV5-4,TGTGCCAGCAGCTTGGCCGACGGGAGGACCACTGAAGCTTTCTTT,CASSLADGRTTEAFF
TRBJ2-7,-,-,TRBV10-3,TGTGCCATCAGTGAGCTTGACGAGCAGTACTTC,CAISELDEQYF
TRBJ2-5,TRBD2,-,TRBV28,TGTGCCAGCAGTTTGGGACTAGCGCAGACCCAGTACTTC,CASSLGLAQTQYF
TRBJ1-3,TRBD1,-,TRBV6-1,TGTGCCAGCAGTGAACCGGGACAGGCTCGATCTGGGGGCACCATATATTTT,CASSEPGQARSGGTIYF
TRBJ2-1,TRBD2,-,TRBV18,TGTGCCAGCTCGACAAGCGGGAGGGCGAATGAGCAGTTCTTC,CASSTSGRANEQFF
TRBJ1-1,-,-,TRBV5-5,TGTGCCAGCAGTTTGTACAGTCCTGAAGCTTTCTTT,CASSLYSPEAFF
TRBJ2-1,TRBD2,-,TRBV29-1,TGCAGCGTCGCACTAGCGGGTCCCACCAATGAGCAGTTCTTC,CSVALAGPTNEQFF
TRBJ1-5,-,-,TRBV28,TGTGCCAGCAGGGGGGGTTTCAATCAGCCCCAGCATTTT,CASRGGFNQPQHF
TRBJ2-1,TRBD2,-,TRBV15,TGTGCCACCAGCAGAGAGTTAGGGACTAGCGGGAGATTTGGTGAGCAGTTCTTC,CATSRELGTSGRFGEQFF
TRBJ2-7,TRBD1,-,TRBV4-1,TGCGCCAGCAGCCAAAACAGGGGGCCCTCCTACGAGCAGTACTTC,CASSQNRGPSYEQYF
TRBJ2-7,TRBD2,-,TRBV2,TGTGCCAGCAGTTTAAGCGGGAGGAGCGACTACGAGCAGTACTTC,CASSLSGRSDYEQYF
TRBJ1-4,-,-,TRBV5-1,TGCGCCAGCAGCCAAGGTTGGGGAGATAATGAAAAACTGTTTTTT,CASSQGWGDNEKLFF
TRBJ1-1,TRBD1,-,TRBV18,TGTGCCAGCTCACGAAGGGGGACAGGGGCTCAGAACACTGAAGCTTTCTTT,CASSRRGTGAQNTEAFF
TRBJ2-7,TRBD1,few,TRBV11-2,TGTGCCAGCAGATCTACAGGGGACGAGCAGTACTTC,CASRSTGDEQYF
TRBJ2-7,-,-,TRBV20-1,TGCAGTGCTAGGAACGCCTACGAGCAGTACTTC,CSARNAYEQYF
TRBJ2-5,-,-,TRBV7-3,TGTGCCAGCAGCTTAAGCGGGCAAGAGACCCAGTACTTC,CASSLSGQETQYF
TRBJ1-1,-,-,TRBV6-1,TGTGCCAGCAGTGTCGGCAGGGCGCGTGGGAACACTGAAGCTTTCTTT,CASSVGRARGNTEAFF
TRBJ2-2,-,once,TRBV27,TGTGCCAGCAGTTTGGGGGCTTACACCGGGGAGCTGTTTTTT,CASSLGAYTGELFF
TRBJ2-2,-,-,TRBV11-2,TGTGCCAGCAGCGGATGGGACAGTGGGGGGCCCGGGGAGCTGTTTTTT,CASSGWDSGGPGELFF
TRBJ2-7,-,-,TRBV6-1,TGTGCCAGCAGTGAAACCTCCGGAGCCTCCTACGAGCAGTACTTC,CASSETSGASYEQYF
TRBJ2-1,TRBD2,few,TRBV6-5,TGTGCCAGCAGCCGAGGGACTAGCGGGACCAATGAGCAGTTCTTC,CASSRGTSGTNEQFF
TRBJ2-7,TRBD2,few,TRBV6-5,TGTGCCAGCAGGCACGGGACTAGTGAATTCTACGAGCAGTACTTC,CASRHGTSEFYEQYF
TRBJ2-7,TRBD2,few,TRBV19,TGTGCCAGTACGGGGGGTTCGTCCTACGAGCAGTACTTC,CASTGGSSYEQYF
TRBJ1-3,TRBD1,-,TRBV5-1,TGCGCCAGCAGCTCAGGGGGAACCTCTGGAAACACCATATATTTT,CASSSGGTSGNTIYF
TRBJ1-5,-,-,TRBV7-8,TGTGCCAGCAGCTTAGAACGGGGTAGCAATCAGCCCCAGCATTTT,CASSLERGSNQPQHF
TRBJ2-1,-,few,TRBV14,TGTGCCAGCAGCCAAGATCTGGGACTGTCGCGGAATGAGCAGTTCTTC,CASSQDLGLSRNEQFF
TRBJ2-3,TRBD2,few,TRBV5-1,TGCGCCAGCAGCTTGCCCACTAGCGGGGGGGGCACAGATACGCAGTATTTT,CASSLPTSGGGTDTQYF
TRBJ2-7,-,-,TRBV7-2,TGTGCCAGCAGCTTACGTCTAGCGCGGCCTCGGTACGAGCAGTACTTC,CASSLRLARPRYEQYF
TRBJ1-2,-,-,TRBV18,TGTGCCAGCTCACCGGAGGGACTCTATGGCTACACCTTC,CASSPEGLYGYTF
TRBJ2-1,-,-,TRBV5-4,TGTGCCAGCAGCCCTTTCGGGGGGCGGTCCTACAATGAGCAGTTCTTC,CASSPFGGRSYNEQFF
TRBJ2-1,TRBD2,-,TRBV6-6,TGTGCCAGCATCCGAGCGGGAGGGCCGGGGGATGAGCAGTTCTTC,CASIRAGGPGDEQFF
TRBJ2-1,TRBD2,-,TRBV11-3,TGTGCCAGCAGCTTAGAGGCGGGAGTCTCCTACAATGAGCAGTTCTTC,CASSLEAGVSYNEQFF
TRBJ1-2,TRBD1,-,TRBV19,TGTGCCAGTAGCCAAGTCCCGGGACAGGGATTAAACTATGGCTACACCTTC,CASSQVPGQGLNYGYTF
TRBJ2-3,TRBD1,-,TRBV11-3,TGTGCCAGCAGCTTGACAGGGAATACAGATACGCAGTATTTT,CASSLTGNTDTQYF
TRBJ1-2,TRBD1,once,TRBV6-1,TGTGCCAGCAGTGAAAGACAGGGTAGCTATGGCTACACCTTC,CASSERQGSYGYTF
TRBJ2-7,TRBD2,-,TRBV7-9,TGTTCCAGCAGCGCCGCGGTTGGGGGGGTCGCCTACGAGCAGTACTTC,CSSSAAVGGVAYEQYF
TRBJ2-5,TRBD2,few,TRBV13,TGTGCCAGCAGCTTCCTTAGCGGGGACAAACAAGAGACCCAGTACTTC,CASSFLSGDKQETQYF
TRBJ1-1,TRBD1,-,TRBV5-1,TGCGCCAGCAGCCCCAGAATTGGACAGGGAGAGGGAAAAGCTTTCTTT,CASSPRIGQGEGKAFF
TRBJ1-1,-,-,TRBV28,TGTGCCAGCACTAGCCACATGAACACTGAAGCTTTCTTT,CASTSHMNTEAFF
TRBJ2-1,TRBD2,-,TRBV5-1,TGCGCCAGCAGCTTGGAGGGCGGGAGTGTTCATGAGCAGTTCTTC,CASSLEGGSVHEQFF
TRBJ2-7,TRBD1,-,TRBV30,TGTGCCTGTATAGGACAGGGGTACGAGCAGTACTTC,CACIGQGYEQYF
TRBJ1-1,-,-,TRBV28,TGTGCCAGCCTATACCAGGTGCGTTCCCCGAAGAACACTGAAGCTTTCTTT,CASLYQVRSPKNTEAFF